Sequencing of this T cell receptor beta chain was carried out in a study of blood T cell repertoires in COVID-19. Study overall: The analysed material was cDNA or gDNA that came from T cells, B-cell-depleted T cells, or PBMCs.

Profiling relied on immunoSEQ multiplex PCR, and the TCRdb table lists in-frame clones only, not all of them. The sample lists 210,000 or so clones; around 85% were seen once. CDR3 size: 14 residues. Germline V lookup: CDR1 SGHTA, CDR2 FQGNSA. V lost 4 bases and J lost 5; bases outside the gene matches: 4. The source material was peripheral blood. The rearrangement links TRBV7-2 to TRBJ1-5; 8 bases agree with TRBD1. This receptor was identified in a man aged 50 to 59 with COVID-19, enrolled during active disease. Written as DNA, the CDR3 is TGTGCCAGCAGCTCAACAGGGGGATATCAGCCCCAGCATTTT. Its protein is CASSSTGGYQPQHF.